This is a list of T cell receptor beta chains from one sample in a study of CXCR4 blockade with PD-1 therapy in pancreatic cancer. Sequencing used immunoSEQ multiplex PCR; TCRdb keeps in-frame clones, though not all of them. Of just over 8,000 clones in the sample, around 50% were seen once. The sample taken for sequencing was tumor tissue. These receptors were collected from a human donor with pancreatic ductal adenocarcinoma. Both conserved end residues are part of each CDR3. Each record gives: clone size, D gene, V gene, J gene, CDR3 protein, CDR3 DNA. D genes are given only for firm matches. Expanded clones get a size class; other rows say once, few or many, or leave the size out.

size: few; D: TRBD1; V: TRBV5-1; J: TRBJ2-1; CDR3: CASSLAQGQAYNEQFF; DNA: TGCGCCAGCAGCTTGGCCCAGGGACAGGCCTACAATGAGCAGTTCTTC
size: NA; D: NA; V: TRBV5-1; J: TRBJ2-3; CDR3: CASSLGPSGTDTQYF; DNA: TGCGCCAGCAGCTTGGGGCCTAGCGGCACAGATACGCAGTATTTT
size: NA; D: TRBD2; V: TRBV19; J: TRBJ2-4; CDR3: CASSDLGGSMENIQYF; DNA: TGTGCCAGTAGTGACCTGGGGGGGTCCATGGAAAACATTCAGTACTTC
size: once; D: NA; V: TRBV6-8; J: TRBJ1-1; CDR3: CASSYSYTEAFF; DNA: TGTGCCAGCAGTTACTCGTACACTGAAGCTTTCTTT
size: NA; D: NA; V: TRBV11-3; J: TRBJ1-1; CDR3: CASSTSPLNTEAFF; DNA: TGTGCCAGCAGCACCAGCCCCTTAAACACTGAAGCTTTCTTT
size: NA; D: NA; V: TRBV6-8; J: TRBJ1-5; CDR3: CASIWRDFANQPQHF; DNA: TGTGCCAGCATTTGGAGGGATTTTGCCAATCAGCCCCAGCATTTT
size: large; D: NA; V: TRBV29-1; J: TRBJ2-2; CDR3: CSVSTQGTGELFF; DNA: TGCAGCGTCTCCACCCAGGGGACCGGGGAGCTGTTTTTT
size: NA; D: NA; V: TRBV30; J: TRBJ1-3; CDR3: CAWSKGPGNTIYF; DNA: TGTGCCTGGAGTAAGGGGCCTGGAAACACCATATATTTT
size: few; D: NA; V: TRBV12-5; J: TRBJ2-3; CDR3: CASTRGTTVDTQYF; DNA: TGTGCCAGCACCAGAGGGACAACGGTGGATACGCAGTATTTT
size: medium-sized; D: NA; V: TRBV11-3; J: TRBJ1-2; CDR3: CASSLVSSSNYGYTF; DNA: TGTGCCAGCAGCTTGGTGTCCTCGAGTAACTATGGCTACACCTTC
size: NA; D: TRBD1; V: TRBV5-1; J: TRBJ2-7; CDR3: CASSLPGQGAEQYF; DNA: TGCGCCAGCAGTTTGCCGGGACAGGGGGCCGAGCAGTACTTC
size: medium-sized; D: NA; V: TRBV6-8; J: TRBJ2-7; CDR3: CASGRVPSYEQYF; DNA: TGTGCCAGCGGACGCGTGCCGAGCTACGAGCAGTACTTC
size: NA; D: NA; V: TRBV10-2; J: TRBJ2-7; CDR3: CASSERGAGTEQYF; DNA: TGCGCCAGCAGTGAGCGGGGGGCAGGTACCGAGCAGTACTTC
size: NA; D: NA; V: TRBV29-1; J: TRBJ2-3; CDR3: CSANRGGTDTQYF; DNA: TGCAGCGCTAACAGGGGAGGTACAGATACGCAGTATTTT
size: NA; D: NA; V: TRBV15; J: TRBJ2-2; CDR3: CATSGFLRENTGELFF; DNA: TGTGCCACCAGCGGATTTCTCCGGGAGAACACCGGGGAGCTGTTTTTT
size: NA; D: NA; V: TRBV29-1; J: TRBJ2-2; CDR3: CSVEDSSIVEELFF; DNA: TGCAGCGTCGAGGACAGTTCTATTGTCGAGGAGCTGTTTTTT
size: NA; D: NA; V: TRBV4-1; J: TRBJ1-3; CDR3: CASSPFGGSTIYF; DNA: TGCGCCAGCAGCCCCTTTGGGGGTAGCACCATATATTTT
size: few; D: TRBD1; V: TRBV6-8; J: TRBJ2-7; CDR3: CASSDRDRATYEQYF; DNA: TGTGCCAGCAGTGACCGGGACAGGGCCACCTACGAGCAGTACTTC
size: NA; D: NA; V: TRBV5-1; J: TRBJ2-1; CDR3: CASSLSLHSRYNEQFF; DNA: TGCGCCAGCAGCTTGTCCCTACACAGCAGATACAATGAGCAGTTCTTC
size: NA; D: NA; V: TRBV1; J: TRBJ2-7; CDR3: CASSQEKWDEQYF; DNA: TGCGCCAGCAGCCAAGAGAAATGGGACGAGCAGTACTTC
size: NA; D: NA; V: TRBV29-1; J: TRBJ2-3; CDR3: CSVEVCTDTQYF; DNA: TGCAGCGTTGAGGTTTGCACAGATACGCAGTATTTT
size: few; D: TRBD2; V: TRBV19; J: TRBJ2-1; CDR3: CASSIGGLAASYNEQFF; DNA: TGTGCCAGTAGTATAGGGGGACTAGCGGCTTCCTACAATGAGCAGTTCTTC
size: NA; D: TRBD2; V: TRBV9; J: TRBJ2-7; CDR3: CASSRDTGLGSYEQYF; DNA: TGTGCCAGCAGCAGAGACACAGGACTAGGCTCCTACGAGCAGTACTTC
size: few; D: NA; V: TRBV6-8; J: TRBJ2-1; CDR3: CASRLGLAPFLYNEQFF; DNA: TGTGCCAGCAGACTCGGGTTAGCGCCTTTCCTCTACAATGAGCAGTTCTTC
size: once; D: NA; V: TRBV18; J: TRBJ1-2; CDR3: CASSPRSNYGYTF; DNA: TGTGCCAGCTCACCAAGATCTAACTATGGCTACACCTTC
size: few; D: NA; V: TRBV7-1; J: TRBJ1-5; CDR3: CASSLSLGEPQHF; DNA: TGTGCCAGCAGCTTATCCCTCGGGGAGCCCCAGCATTTT
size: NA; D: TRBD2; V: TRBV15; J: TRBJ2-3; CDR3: CATSRVLGLSGRGDTQYF; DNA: TGTGCCACCAGCAGAGTGTTGGGACTTAGCGGGAGAGGCGATACGCAGTATTTT
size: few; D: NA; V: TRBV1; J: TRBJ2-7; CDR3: CTSSQDSRYEQYF; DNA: TGCACCAGCAGCCAAGATTCTCGCTACGAGCAGTACTTC
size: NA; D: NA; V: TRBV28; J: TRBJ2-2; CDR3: CASSLSSSGELFF; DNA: TGTGCCAGCAGTTTATCTAGTTCGGGGGAGCTGTTTTTT
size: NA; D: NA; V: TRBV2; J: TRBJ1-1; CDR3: CASSRMGSTEAFF; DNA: TGTGCCAGCAGTCGGATGGGATCCACTGAAGCTTTCTTT
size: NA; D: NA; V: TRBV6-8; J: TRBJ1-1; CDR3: CASSGSMNTEAFF; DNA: TGTGCCAGCAGTGGCAGTATGAACACTGAAGCTTTCTTT
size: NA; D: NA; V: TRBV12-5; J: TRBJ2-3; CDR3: CASGASGTQYF; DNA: TGTGCTAGTGGGGCCTCGGGTACGCAGTATTTT
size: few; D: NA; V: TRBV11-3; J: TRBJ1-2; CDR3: CASSTSGSFYGYTF; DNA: TGTGCCAGCAGCACTTCCGGGAGTTTCTATGGCTACACCTTC
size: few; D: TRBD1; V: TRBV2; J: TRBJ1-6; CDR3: CASRARTGGDSPLHF; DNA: TGTGCCAGCAGAGCTAGGACAGGGGGCGATTCACCCCTCCACTTT
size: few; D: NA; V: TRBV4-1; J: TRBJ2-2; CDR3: CASSQLGNTGELFF; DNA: TGCGCCAGCAGCCAACTGGGAAACACCGGGGAGCTGTTTTTT
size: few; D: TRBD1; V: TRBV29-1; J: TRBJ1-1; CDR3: CSVADRATEAFF; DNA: TGCAGCGTTGCTGACAGGGCCACTGAAGCTTTCTTT
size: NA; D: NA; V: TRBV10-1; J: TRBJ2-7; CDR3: CASSESPYDEQYF; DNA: TGCGCCAGCAGTGAGTCCCCTTACGACGAGCAGTACTTC
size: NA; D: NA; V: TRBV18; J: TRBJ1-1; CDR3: CASSPHRDTEAFF; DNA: TGTGCCAGCTCACCCCACAGGGACACTGAAGCTTTCTTT
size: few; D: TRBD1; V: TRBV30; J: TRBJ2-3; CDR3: CAWKRGRQDTQYF; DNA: TGTGCCTGGAAAAGGGGGCGCCAGGATACGCAGTATTTT
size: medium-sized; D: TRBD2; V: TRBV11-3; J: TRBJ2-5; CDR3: CASSSLAGGETQYF; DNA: TGTGCCAGCAGCTCCCTAGCGGGAGGAGAGACCCAGTACTTC
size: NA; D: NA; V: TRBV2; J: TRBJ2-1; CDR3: CASRDMSNEQFF; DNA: TGTGCCAGCAGGGACATGAGCAATGAGCAGTTCTTC
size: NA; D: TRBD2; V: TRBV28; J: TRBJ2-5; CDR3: CASSSTSGSNRGTQYF; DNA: TGTGCCAGCAGTTCGACTAGCGGGTCAAACCGGGGGACCCAGTACTTC
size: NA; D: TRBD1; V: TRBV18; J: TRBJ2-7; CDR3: CASSPPGTATRAYEQYF; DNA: TGTGCCAGCTCACCACCGGGGACAGCCACTAGAGCCTACGAGCAGTACTTC
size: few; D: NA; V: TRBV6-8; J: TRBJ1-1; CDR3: CASRRRGYTEAFF; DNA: TGTGCCAGCAGAAGAAGGGGTTACACTGAAGCTTTCTTT
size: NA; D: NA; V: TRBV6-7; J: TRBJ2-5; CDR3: CASNYSPMEKETQYF; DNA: TGTGCCAGCAATTACTCCCCGATGGAAAAAGAGACCCAGTACTTC
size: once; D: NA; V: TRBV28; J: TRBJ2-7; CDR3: CASSTPGYEQYF; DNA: TGTGCCAGCAGTACCCCCGGCTACGAGCAGTACTTC
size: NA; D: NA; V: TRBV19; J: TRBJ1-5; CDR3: CASSRRGDVQPQHF; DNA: TGTGCCAGTAGTCGCAGGGGAGACGTTCAGCCCCAGCATTTT
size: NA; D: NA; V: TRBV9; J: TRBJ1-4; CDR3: CASSEVSRGGEKLFF; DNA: TGTGCCAGCAGTGAAGTTTCCAGGGGAGGGGAAAAACTGTTTTTT
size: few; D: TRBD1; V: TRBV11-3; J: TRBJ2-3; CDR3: CASSQIPRDRDPDTQYF; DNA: TGTGCCAGCAGCCAGATCCCCCGGGACAGGGACCCAGATACGCAGTATTTT
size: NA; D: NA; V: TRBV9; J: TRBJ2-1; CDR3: CASNLGETYNEQFF; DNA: TGTGCCAGCAATCTGGGGGAAACCTACAATGAGCAGTTCTTC
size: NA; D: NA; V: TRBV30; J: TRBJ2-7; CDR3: CAWSVLWEQYF; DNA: TGTGCCTGGAGTGTACTGTGGGAGCAGTACTTC
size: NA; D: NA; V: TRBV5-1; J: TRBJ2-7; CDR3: CASSPQGSPTYEQYF; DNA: TGCGCCAGCAGCCCCCAGGGCTCCCCGACCTACGAGCAGTACTTC
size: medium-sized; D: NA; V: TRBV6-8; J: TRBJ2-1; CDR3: CASSDSKESSYNEQFF; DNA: TGTGCCAGCAGTGACTCTAAGGAGAGCTCCTACAATGAGCAGTTCTTC
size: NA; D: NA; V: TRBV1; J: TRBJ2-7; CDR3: CASSQAVQGYEQYF; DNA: TGCGCCAGCAGCCAAGCTGTGCAGGGTTACGAGCAGTACTTC
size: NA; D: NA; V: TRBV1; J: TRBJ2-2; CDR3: CASSQESAGGTVKTGELFF; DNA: TGCGCCAGCAGCCAAGAGTCCGCAGGCGGGACGGTAAAGACCGGGGAGCTGTTTTTT
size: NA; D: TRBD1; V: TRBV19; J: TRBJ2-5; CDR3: CASSIGRGREETQYF; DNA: TGTGCCAGTAGTATAGGCAGGGGGCGTGAAGAGACCCAGTACTTC
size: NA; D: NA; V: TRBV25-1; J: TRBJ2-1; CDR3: CASTEEGGPIYNEQFF; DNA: TGTGCCAGCACCGAGGAAGGGGGACCCATATACAATGAGCAGTTCTTC
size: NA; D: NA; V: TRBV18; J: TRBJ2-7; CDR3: CASSPRNSSYKQYF; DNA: TGTGCCAGCTCACCTCGAAACTCTTCATACAAGCAGTACTTC
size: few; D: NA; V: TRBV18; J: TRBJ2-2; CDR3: CASSPPRVNTGELFF; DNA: TGTGCCAGCTCACCACCGCGAGTGAACACCGGGGAGCTGTTTTTT